This record looks at one TCR beta chain sequence and its context. Its recognized antigen is unknown. A much larger clone differs from this one at a single base, so this may be a read error. The meaning of the sample's time point label: persistent/refractory GD, antithyroid drugs over 5 years with positive TRAb. RNA was extracted from PBMCs in TRIzol for both TCR sequencing and RNA sequencing. The diagnosis of Graves' disease followed American Thyroid Association guidelines. Patients for the study were recruited at an endocrinology department in Xi'an, China. Each patient gave 7 to 9.5 milliliters of peripheral blood, collected in an EDTA anticoagulant tube. Ficoll Paque Plus density gradient separation was used to isolate PBMCs, and no additional T cell sorting was done. An Agilent 2100 Bioanalyzer and agarose gel were used to check RNA quality, and a NanoDrop 2000 was used to measure RNA concentration.

The sample belongs to a study of regulatory T cells in long-lasting Graves disease (dated by TCRdb to the early 2020s). Regarding the complete study: Persistent Graves' disease was defined as persistently positive TSH receptor autoantibodies together with antithyroid drug treatment for over 5 years. This study used TCR sequencing and RNA sequencing of peripheral blood to compare persistent Graves' disease patients against newly diagnosed Graves' disease patients. The study took place in China and was registered as a clinical trial. A total of around 35 samples were covered by TCR sequencing, comprising around 13 persistent and some 20 newly diagnosed Graves' disease patients. Antithyroid drugs had been taken for roughly 10 years on average by persistent Graves' disease patients in the clinical cohort.

From a lookup of the germline V gene, CDR1 and CDR2 are MNHNS and SASEGT. The CDR3 measures 15 amino acids from cysteine to phenylalanine. Only the CDR3 region is kept as DNA, spanning 45 bases read in frame from base 1. The library was obtained by multiplex PCR. Sequenced on an Illumina HiSeq 4000. To build TCR beta libraries, CDR3 regions were amplified by Arm-PCR using iRepertoire HTBI primers. Gel purification was performed on PCR products prior to sequencing. Per the original workflow: A total of 62 TRBV and approximately 13 TRBJ segments were identified across samples and were used for gene usage analysis of CDR3 amino acid clonotypes. COPE and FqMerger were used to merge filtered high-quality paired reads into contigs. BLAST was used to align contigs to IMGT TRBV, TRBD and TRBJ reference genes, and CDR3 was defined according to IMGT. Clonotypes above 0.1% frequency were classified as highly expanded clones. Shannon entropy served as the measure of repertoire diversity, while the Gini coefficient captured V-J evenness. Clonotypes shared by more than one individual were considered public. TCRdb cleaned the public reads at Q25 with fastp, built clones with MiXCR and kept in-frame beta chains. CDR3 protein sequences are deduplicated, and each keeps its most common genes and DNA. The V and J calls follow TCRdb's processing rather than the paper's. This sample lists about 470,000 distinct CDR3 sequences; about a fifth were detected once. The ten largest clones take up approximately 6.4% of the sample.

Findings and caveats that apply to the study as a whole: Sequencing and analysis were limited to the TCR beta chain. Persistent Graves' disease patients showed lower TCR Shannon entropy and fewer highly expanded clones than newly diagnosed patients, suggesting clonal expansion. Only peripheral blood was studied, because thyroid tissue, the primary lesion, was inaccessible. Preferential use of TRBV28, TRBJ1-2 and TRBJ2-5 was observed in persistent disease, whereas TRBV20-1 and TRBJ2-1 were favored in newly diagnosed disease. Patients with persistent disease shared more public clonotypes (approximately 2,500) than newly diagnosed patients did (around 980). The authors acknowledged the small sample size as a limitation that may reduce accuracy.

The receptor chain draws on TRBV6-1 and TRBJ1-2, with no reliable assignment of the D segment. The receptor's source is a female donor with Graves disease. The specimen was peripheral blood mononuclear cells (PBMCs), collected when the disease was refractory, from a patient treated with antithyroid drugs. The bases read TGTGCCAGCAGTAACGGACGGAATACTAACTATGGCTGCACCTTC. The resulting protein is CASSNGRNTNYGCTF.